These 8 T cell receptor beta chains were sequenced from one sample in a study of regulatory T cells in long-lasting Graves disease. Arm-PCR of CDR3 regions with iRepertoire HTBI primers generated TCR beta libraries. TCRdb ran MiXCR on the multiplex PCR reads and lists one entry per CDR3 protein. This sample yields 680,000 or so distinct CDR3 sequences, of which 16% are seen a single time; about 18% belongs to the top ten. Time point defined: newly diagnosed GD, antithyroid drugs for less than 3 months. Scientists built the TCR library using RNA that was extracted from PBMCs. Another study also made use of these data, one on T cells in Graves' hyperthyroidism and ophthalmopathy.

This specimen consisted of peripheral blood mononuclear cells (PBMCs), obtained at new diagnosis, from a patient treated with antithyroid drugs. The source of these receptors is a woman aged 25-40 years with Graves disease.

The chain uses TRBV20-1 and TRBJ2-6; 7 positions agree with TRBD1. J gave up 0 bases and V 6 bases, and 5 bases lay outside the gene matches. The germline V gene has CDR1 DFQATT and CDR2 SNEGSKA (reference sequence). This CDR3 comprises 15 residues. The CDR3 coding sequence is TGCAGTGCCAGCACAGGGGCCTCTGGGGCCAACGTCCTGACTTTC. Protein product: CSASTGASGANVLTF.

This clonotype came up many times. The rearrangement uses TRBV6-1 and TRBJ1-4, with D perhaps TRBD1 (5 bases). Trimming left V 1 base short and J 10 bases short, with 10 bases between. The CDR3 extends over 13 amino acids. Germline lookup yields CDR1 MNHNS and CDR2 SASEGT. The CDR3 is CASSEEGSGKLFF. In nucleotides, the CDR3 is TGTGCCAGCAGTGAAGAGGGGAGCGGAAAACTGTTTTTT.

This chain joins TRBV7-8 and TRBJ2-7; D uncertain. Trimming shortened V by 6 bases and J by 2 bases, and 14 bases separated the two germline ends. Germline assignment: CDR1 SGHVS and CDR2 FQNEAQ. The CDR3 has 14 residues. The CDR3 nucleotides are TGTGCCAGCAGTCCTTCTTTAGGCCCCTACGAGCAGTACTTC. Amino acid sequence: CASSPSLGPYEQYF.

In its sample, this clonotype was seen many times. The chain couples TRBV6-2 or TRBV6-3 to TRBJ2-1; possible D gene TRBD2, 5 bases. This CDR3 contains 13 residues. V was shortened by 5 bases and J by 5 bases, with 10 bases between the two germline ends. Germline-derived CDR1 and CDR2 are MNHEY and SVGEGT. CDR3 coding DNA: TGTGCCAGCAGTGAACTAGGGCACAATGAGCAGTTCTTC. Protein: CASSELGHNEQFF.

This clonotype has at least ten counts. This chain joins TRBV2 and TRBJ2-1, with 9 bases aligning to TRBD1. The CDR3 loop spans 15 amino acids. The germline CDR1 and CDR2 sequences are SNHLY and FYNNEI. The junction had 9 bases not matched to a gene; V was cut back by 6 bases and J by 6 bases. CDR3 residues: CASRPGQGHFNEQFF. CDR3 in DNA: TGTGCCAGCAGGCCGGGACAGGGCCACTTCAATGAGCAGTTCTTC.

This clonotype has a count of ten or more. The chain joins TRBV2 to TRBJ1-2; possible D gene TRBD1, 5 bases. The germline V gene has CDR1 SNHLY and CDR2 FYNNEI. This CDR3 is 13 amino acids long. Deletions cut 4 bases from V and 4 bases from J, with 10 bases between. The CDR3 here is CASSVEGRYGYTF. DNA of the CDR3: TGTGCCAGCAGTGTTGAGGGGCGCTATGGCTACACCTTC.

This clonotype was counted at least ten times. This chain links TRBV7-2 with TRBJ1-1, with D possibly being TRBD1 (6 bases). The germline V gene has CDR1 SGHTA and CDR2 FQGNSA. Trimming left V 0 bases short and J 8 bases short, with 19 bases between. The CDR3 is 16 residues long. In nucleotides, the CDR3 is TGTGCCAGCAGCTTAGCGGAGGTCAGGGGTGTTCCGGAAGCTTTCTTT. Translation: CASSLAEVRGVPEAFF.

This clonotype was counted many times. The CDR3 nucleotides are TGTGCCAGCAGTCCAGGGGCGTGGAACACTGAAGCTTTCTTT. Amino acids: CASSPGAWNTEAFF. The V call is TRBV6-2 or TRBV6-3, the J call TRBJ1-1; D perhaps matches TRBD1 (6 bases). This CDR3 is 14 amino acids long. In germline, CDR1 is MNHEY, CDR2 SVGEGT. V dropped 5 bases and J dropped 1 base, with 11 bases sitting between them.